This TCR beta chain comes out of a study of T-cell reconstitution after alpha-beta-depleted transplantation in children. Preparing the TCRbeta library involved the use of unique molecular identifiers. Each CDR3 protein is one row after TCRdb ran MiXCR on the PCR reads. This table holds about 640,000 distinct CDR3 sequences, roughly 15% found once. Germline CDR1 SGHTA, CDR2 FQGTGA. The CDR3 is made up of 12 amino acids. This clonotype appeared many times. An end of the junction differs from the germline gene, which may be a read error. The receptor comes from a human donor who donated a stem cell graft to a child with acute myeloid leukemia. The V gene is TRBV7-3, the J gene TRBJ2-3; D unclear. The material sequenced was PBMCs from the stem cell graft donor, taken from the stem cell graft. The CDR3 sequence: CASSSGRDSQYF. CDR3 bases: TGTGCCAGCAGCTCCGGACGAGATTCGCAGTATTTT.